These 11 T cell receptor beta chains were sequenced from one sample in a study of shared clonotypes between healthy human individuals. The repertoire was sequenced with immunoSEQ multiplex PCR; TCRdb's copy has only in-frame clones and lacks some. The table shows over a million clones, with around four fifths occurring only once. The sequenced sample was memory CD4+ T cells sorted from blood. The subset denotes: CD45RA-negative fraction. These receptors were collected from a man between 18 and 35 years old in good health.

Only a few counts were recorded for this clone. This sequence joins TRBV19 and TRBJ2-1; D remains unclear. Per germline, CDR1 LNHDA and CDR2 SQIVND (reference sequence). The CDR3 loop spans 12 amino acids. Trimming stripped 3 bases from V and 7 bases from J, with 7 bases between. The DNA for the CDR3 is TGTGCCAGTAGTATTTGGGAAAATGAGCAGTTCTTC. As protein: CASSIWENEQFF. Together with reference TRBV19 and TRBJ2-1, the CDR3 gives the full variable domain: DGGITQSPKYLFRKEGQNVTLSCEQNLNHDAMYWYRQDPGQGLRLIYYSQIVNDFQKGDIAEGYSVSREKKESFPLTVTSAQKNPTAFYLCASSIWENEQFFGPGTRLTVL.

V and J are TRBV29-1 and TRBJ2-7; 8 nucleotides align to TRBD2. V trimming: 7 bases; J trimming: 6 bases; junction bases outside the gene matches: 11. The CDR3 consists of 13 residues. The germline V gene encodes CDR1 SQVTM and CDR2 ANQGSEA. The CDR3 protein is CSARRGGAVEQYF. The CDR3 DNA is TGCAGCGCTAGACGGGGGGGGGCCGTCGAGCAGTACTTC.

The V and J genes are TRBV7-3 and TRBJ2-3, with D possibly TRBD2 on 6 matching bases. The CDR3 has 15 residues. Germline loops: CDR1 SGHTA, CDR2 FQGTGA. Trimming removed 4 bases from V and 2 bases from J, with 13 bases in between. CDR3 DNA: TGTGCCAGCAGCTCCTCTGGGGGGTACACAGATACGCAGTATTTT. As protein: CASSSSGGYTDTQYF.

In this sample, this clone turned up a few times. CDR3 sequence reads: CSVGILGNTIYF. The CDR3, as DNA: TGCAGCGTTGGGATTCTCGGAAACACCATATATTTT. The chain links TRBV29-1 to TRBJ1-3; D is unclear. The CDR3 covers 12 residues. The germline CDR1 and CDR2 sequences are SQVTM and ANQGSEA. V gave up 4 bases and J gave up 4 bases, with 8 bases separating them.

CDR3 region: CAWAKQGFYGYTF. CDR3 coding DNA: TGTGCCTGGGCCAAACAGGGCTTCTATGGCTACACCTTC. This sequence joins TRBV30 and TRBJ1-2; maybe TRBD1 (6 bases). V was cut by 5 bases and J by 4 bases, with 14 bases left in between. Germline values: CDR1 GTSNPN, CDR2 SVGIG (reference sequence). This CDR3 region has 13 residues.

The chain carries TRBV5-4 and TRBJ2-6, with 7 bases matching TRBD2. CDR3 length: 15 residues. With 5 bases clipped from V and 3 bases from J, the junction kept 5 bases outside the gene matches. Germline V gene sequence: CDR1 SGHNT, CDR2 YYREEE (reference sequence). The CDR3 loop is CASRPGGNGANVLTF. The DNA for the CDR3 is TGTGCCAGCAGACCGGGGGGTAATGGGGCCAACGTCCTGACTTTC.

This clone was found once. The genes are TRBV6-5 and TRBJ2-7, with TRBD2 as a possible D gene (5 bases). V was pared by 9 bases and J by 2 bases, with 17 bases between. The CDR3 runs to 14 residues. Germline V lookup: CDR1 MNHEY, CDR2 SVGAGI. This CDR3 is CARGEGRRTYEQYF. The CDR3 coding sequence is TGTGCCAGGGGTGAGGGCCGACGGACCTACGAGCAGTACTTC.

The J gene is TRBJ1-2, the V gene TRBV5-1; D possibly corresponds to TRBD1 (5 bases). With 4 bases removed from V and 4 bases from J, the gap between germline ends came to 20 bases. Germline CDR1 is SGHRS and CDR2 is YFSETQ. This CDR3 has 16 amino acids. DNA for the CDR3: TGCGCCAGCAGCGAGAGAGGTGGGGGAATGGGCTATGGCTACACCTTC. As protein: CASSERGGGMGYGYTF. Using reference TRBV5-1 and TRBJ1-2 for the parts outside the CDR3, the full variable domain is KAGVTQTPRYLIKTRGQQVTLSCSPISGHRSVSWYQQTPGQGLQFLFEYFSETQRNKGNFPGRFSGRQFSNSRSEMNVSTLELGDSALYLCASSERGGGMGYGYTFGSGTRLTVV.

The V and J genes are TRBV10-3 and TRBJ1-1; 7 bases map to TRBD1. The V and J ends lost 9 bases and 3 bases, in that order; junction bases with no gene match: 4. This CDR3 spans 12 amino acids. The germline V gene has CDR1 ENHRY and CDR2 SYGVKD. CDR3 sequence reads: CAIQGSYTEAFF. The CDR3 DNA sequence: TGTGCCATACAGGGGAGTTACACTGAAGCTTTCTTT.

Notes on this clone: A much larger clone is a single base away; this may be a read error. The same CDR3 arises from other DNA sequences in this sample as well. This rearrangement joins TRBV2 to TRBJ2-7; 13 bases agree with TRBD2. In germline, CDR1 is SNHLY, CDR2 FYNNEI. The CDR3 has 14 residues. Trimming cost V 4 bases and J 3 bases; bases outside gene matches: 0. The CDR3 here is CASSGTSGGYEQYF. CDR3 DNA sequence: TGTGCCAGCAGTGGGACTAGCGGGGGCTACGAGCAGTACTTC.

This clone was seen more than once but under ten times. This chain uses TRBV29-1 with TRBJ2-1; TRBD1 is a possible D gene (6 bases). The V gene lost 6 bases and the J gene lost 8 bases, with 17 bases spanning the gap. This CDR3 is built from 13 residues. Looked up from germline, CDR1 is SQVTM and CDR2 is ANQGSEA. For the CDR3, the DNA is TGCAGCGTCACCAGACAGGTCAAGGATGAGCAGTTCTTC. Protein product: CSVTRQVKDEQFF.